This TCR beta chain is drawn from a study of T-cell reconstitution after alpha-beta-depleted transplantation in children. This clonotype was recorded a few times. The library targeted TCRbeta and was prepared with unique molecular identifiers. TCRdb called the PCR reads again in MiXCR, with one record for every CDR3 protein. The repertoire holds approximately 350,000 distinct CDR3 sequences, with 15% to 20% as singletons. The sequence came from a male patient between 2 and 10 years old who had a stem cell transplant for acute lymphoblastic leukemia, so the T cells may come from the graft donor. The source material was PBMCs, mostly from graft donor cells, sampled 360 days after TCRalphabeta/CD19-depleted stem cell transplant.

CDR3 residues: CASSDHPGELFF. CDR3 nucleotide sequence: TGTGCCAGCAGCGACCATCCCGGGGAGCTGTTTTTT. The rearrangement uses TRBV3-1 and TRBJ2-2; D is ambiguous. Germline-derived CDR1 and CDR2 are LGHDT and YNNKEL (reference sequence). The CDR3 sequence is 12 residues long. The V end was cut by 5 bases, the J end by 6 bases, with 7 bases between.